Below, 29 T cell receptor beta chains from the same sample are listed, as sequenced in a study of shared clonotypes between healthy human individuals. Produced via immunoSEQ multiplex PCR; TCRdb's table is partial and in-frame only. The sample holds some 2.4 million clones, roughly 93% seen once. The sequencing sample was made of naive CD4+ T cells from PBMCs. Subset reported: CD45RA+ positively selected. Every receptor here comes from a man aged 18 to 29 in good health. Some clones in this sample may be carry-over from other donors' samples.

V gene TRBV28 combines with J gene TRBJ1-5; TRBD1 matches at 9 bases. The V and J ends lost 1 base and 6 bases, in that order; junction bases with no gene match: 7. Germline V CDR1 and CDR2: MDHEN, SYDVKM. The CDR3 totals 16 residues. CDR3 nucleotide sequence: TGTGCCAGCAGTTTATTTTCGGGACAGGGTGGTCAGCCCCAGCATTTT. As protein: CASSLFSGQGGQPQHF.

The chain recombines TRBV25-1 with TRBJ2-5, with TRBD2 matching over 12 bases. Per the germline V gene, CDR1 is MGHDK and CDR2 is SYGVNS. With 5 bases clipped from V and 4 bases from J, the junction kept 2 bases outside the gene matches. CDR3 size: 14 residues. This chain's CDR3 is CASSLAGGRETQYF. The CDR3 DNA sequence: TGTGCCAGCAGTCTAGCGGGAGGGCGAGAGACCCAGTACTTC.

The J gene is TRBJ1-6, the V gene TRBV6-5; D is possibly TRBD1 (5 bases). The CDR3 runs to 12 residues. Germline V gene sequence: CDR1 MNHEY, CDR2 SVGAGI. Trimming removed 5 bases at V and 10 bases at J, with 9 bases between. This chain's CDR3 is CASSQGYSPLHF. The CDR3 DNA reads TGTGCCAGCAGTCAGGGTTACTCACCCCTCCACTTT.

This clone showed up just once. At the DNA level, this CDR3 is encoded by other sequences in the same sample as well. V and J are TRBV5-1 and TRBJ2-1; D is unclear. The CDR3 sequence is 16 residues long. Germline values: CDR1 SGHRS, CDR2 YFSETQ. V was cut by 0 bases and J by 0 bases, with 10 bases left in between. Written as DNA, the CDR3 is TGCGCCAGCAGCTTGGTGGCGGCGAGCTCCTACAATGAGCAGTTCTTC. Translation: CASSLVAASSYNEQFF. Based on the CDR3 plus reference TRBV5-1 and TRBJ2-1, the full variable domain is KAGVTQTPRYLIKTRGQQVTLSCSPISGHRSVSWYQQTPGQGLQFLFEYFSETQRNKGNFPGRFSGRQFSNSRSEMNVSTLELGDSALYLCASSLVAASSYNEQFFGPGTRLTVL.

CDR3 sequence: CASSLESGLRNYGYTF. The CDR3 DNA sequence: TGCGCCAGCAGCTTGGAGTCAGGCCTCCGTAACTATGGCTACACCTTC. The genes are TRBV5-1 and TRBJ1-2, with D unclear. V gave up 0 bases and J gave up 1 base, with 13 bases separating them. The germline gives CDR1 SGHRS, CDR2 YFSETQ. This CDR3 has 16 residues.

The chain employs TRBV5-1 and TRBJ2-2; D is ambiguous. V lost 4 bases and J lost 3, with 10 bases in between. The CDR3 covers 14 residues. Germline loops: CDR1 SGHRS, CDR2 YFSETQ. This chain's CDR3 is CASSVGDHTGELFF. As DNA, the CDR3 is TGCGCCAGCAGCGTTGGAGACCACACCGGGGAGCTGTTTTTT.

This chain joins TRBV2 and TRBJ1-1; 7 bases line up with TRBD1. The CDR3 totals 14 residues. Unmatched junction bases numbered 7, after V lost 4 bases and J lost 5 bases. Germline V gene sequence: CDR1 SNHLY, CDR2 FYNNEI. The CDR3 bases are TGTGCCAGCAGTGCTAACAGGGGCGATACTGAAGCTTTCTTT. It encodes CASSANRGDTEAFF.

V and J are TRBV27 and TRBJ2-1, with TRBD1 matching 7 bases. The CDR3 covers 16 residues. Germline CDR1 is MNHEY and CDR2 is SMNVEV (reference sequence). The trim removed 8 bases at V and 8 bases at J, leaving 18 bases unmatched. The CDR3 coding sequence is TGTGCCAGCGGTTACTTCGACAGGGTTCACGTCGATGAGCAGTTCTTC. Translation: CASGYFDRVHVDEQFF.

The chain carries TRBV18 and TRBJ1-3; D is undetermined. The germline V gene encodes CDR1 KGHSH and CDR2 LQKENI. The CDR3 loop spans 14 amino acids. Between the trimmed V and J ends, which lost 5 bases and 4 bases, there was a span of 12 bases. CDR3 sequence reads: CASSEDLVGNTIYF. CDR3 DNA sequence: TGTGCCAGCTCAGAGGACCTAGTGGGAAACACCATATATTTT.

A note on this clone: In the same sample, other DNA sequences code for this CDR3. The chain recombines TRBV5-1 with TRBJ1-5, with D tentatively TRBD1 (6 bases). The CDR3 is made up of 14 amino acids. Germline CDR1 is SGHRS and CDR2 is YFSETQ. V shed 0 bases and J shed 6 bases, with 10 bases lying between them. CDR3 in amino acids: CASSLDGGGQPQHF. For the CDR3, the DNA is TGCGCCAGCAGCTTGGACGGGGGCGGTCAGCCCCAGCATTTT.

A few counts support this clone. This rearrangement joins TRBV27 to TRBJ2-7; 7 bases align to TRBD1. V dropped 5 bases and J dropped 6; count of bases not matched to a gene: 10. Germline CDR1 MNHEY, CDR2 SMNVEV (reference sequence). The CDR3 is 14 residues long. CDR3 sequence (DNA): TGTGCCAGCAGTCTTTGGACAGGAGCAGGCGAGCAGTACTTC. Its translation is CASSLWTGAGEQYF.

The chain is built from TRBV11-2 and TRBJ2-1; D is unresolved. The germline V and J ends were trimmed by 5 bases and 6 bases, with 11 bases remaining between them. This CDR3 comprises 13 residues. The germline V gene has CDR1 SGHAT and CDR2 FQNNGV. Here the CDR3 reads CASSTVPSNEQFF. The DNA for the CDR3 is TGTGCCAGCAGCACCGTACCTAGCAATGAGCAGTTCTTC.

CDR3 sequence reads: CSVGLALATDTQYF. For the CDR3, the DNA is TGCAGCGTTGGATTAGCCTTGGCCACAGATACGCAGTATTTT. J is TRBJ2-3 and V is TRBV29-1; D is ambiguous. The ends were cut back, 4 bases at V and 2 bases at J, with 13 bases in the middle. CDR3 size: 14 residues. Germline lookup yields CDR1 SQVTM and CDR2 ANQGSEA.

This chain uses TRBV27 with TRBJ1-5; D unclear. CDR1 and CDR2 (germline): MNHEY, SMNVEV (reference sequence). V lost 4 bases and J lost 2, with 6 bases in between. The CDR3 extends over 13 amino acids. The CDR3 DNA is TGTGCCAGCAGTTCCGGAGGCAATCAGCCCCAGCATTTT. Translating gives CASSSGGNQPQHF.

The chain has TRBV6-1 and TRBJ2-7, with D perhaps being TRBD1 or TRBD2 (5 bases each). CDR3 length: 14 amino acids. V was shortened by 8 bases and J by 3 bases, with 17 bases between the two germline ends. Germline V CDR1 and CDR2: MNHNS, SASEGT. The CDR3 spells CASQIPGPNYEQYF. In nucleotides, the CDR3 is TGTGCCAGCCAAATCCCGGGACCAAACTACGAGCAGTACTTC.

V is TRBV5-6 and J is TRBJ1-2, with D possibly being TRBD1 (6 bases). Germline assignment: CDR1 SGHDT and CDR2 YYEEEE. V dropped 0 bases and J dropped 4 bases, with 13 bases sitting between them. The CDR3 is 15 amino acids. This CDR3 is CASSLVGGRSYGYTF. The CDR3 DNA is TGTGCCAGCAGCTTGGTGGGGGGGCGCAGCTATGGCTACACCTTC.

V gene TRBV5-1 combines with J gene TRBJ2-1; TRBD2 matches 8 bases. This CDR3 region has 13 residues. Germline values: CDR1 SGHRS, CDR2 YFSETQ. V shed 4 bases, J shed 7 bases, and the junction held 4 bases outside the gene matches. In DNA, the CDR3 is TGCGCCAGCAGCCAGCCGGGGGGGAATGAGCAGTTCTTC. The encoded protein is CASSQPGGNEQFF.

This clone was observed once. V usage is TRBV19 and J usage is TRBJ1-6, with TRBD1 matching 7 bases. The germline V gene encodes CDR1 LNHDA and CDR2 SQIVND (reference sequence). The trim removed 3 bases at V and 10 bases at J, leaving 6 bases unmatched. The CDR3 has 14 amino acids. DNA of the CDR3: TGTGCCAGTAGTATCCGGGACAGTCGGTCACCCCTCCACTTT. Protein sequence: CASSIRDSRSPLHF.

The chain employs TRBV9 and TRBJ2-2, with a weak D call TRBD2 (6 bases). V was shortened by 0 bases and J by 3 bases, with 15 bases between the two germline ends. This CDR3 spans 17 amino acids. Germline CDR1 and CDR2: SGDLS and YYNGEE. The CDR3 DNA reads TGTGCCAGCAGCGTAGCGTCCGGGACTGTGTACACCGGGGAGCTGTTTTTT. Protein sequence: CASSVASGTVYTGELFF.

The chain employs TRBV5-1 and TRBJ2-7; a weak D match, TRBD1 (5 bases). The ends were cut back, 1 base at V and 4 bases at J, with 15 bases in the middle. Germline loops: CDR1 SGHRS, CDR2 YFSETQ. The CDR3 totals 15 residues. The CDR3 region is CASSLSPAGWYEQYF. The CDR3 coding sequence is TGCGCCAGCAGCTTGTCCCCAGCAGGGTGGTACGAGCAGTACTTC.

This chain joins TRBV5-1 and TRBJ1-1; possible D gene TRBD1, 5 bases. This CDR3 contains 16 residues. CDR1 and CDR2 (germline): SGHRS, YFSETQ. Trimming removed 0 bases at V and 3 bases at J, with 15 bases between. The DNA for the CDR3 is TGCGCCAGCAGCTTGGGGTCGTGGGGCGGGTACACTGAAGCTTTCTTT. The encoded protein is CASSLGSWGGYTEAFF.

The chain uses TRBV28 and TRBJ2-3, with a weak D call TRBD2 (6 bases). CDR3 length: 14 residues. Germline V gives CDR1 MDHEN, CDR2 SYDVKM. The V gene lost 8 bases and the J gene lost 5 bases, with 17 bases spanning the gap. For the CDR3, the DNA is TGTGCCAGCTTGCCGGGCGGGAATGGAGATACGCAGTATTTT. This translates into CASLPGGNGDTQYF.

This chain connects TRBV5-4 to TRBJ1-2; D unresolved. The germline CDR1 and CDR2 sequences are SGHNT and YYREEE (reference sequence). Deletions cut 3 bases from V and 8 bases from J, with 11 bases between. This CDR3 region has 12 residues. In DNA form, the CDR3 reads TGTGCCAGCAGCTCCAACACTTTCGGCTACACCTTC. This gives the protein CASSSNTFGYTF.

This chain connects TRBV2 to TRBJ2-5, with 9 nucleotides matching TRBD2. Per germline, CDR1 SNHLY and CDR2 FYNNEI. This CDR3 contains 15 residues. Trimming at V came to 7 bases and at J to 5 bases, leaving 11 bases not matched to a gene. The CDR3 is CASKRTSAPWETQYF. CDR3 nucleotides: TGTGCCAGCAAACGGACTAGCGCTCCCTGGGAGACCCAGTACTTC.

As DNA, the CDR3 is TGTGCCAGCAGTTTATTCGGGACTGCCTACAATGAGCAGTTCTTC. Its protein is CASSLFGTAYNEQFF. The J gene is TRBJ2-1, the V gene TRBV27; D perhaps matches TRBD2 (6 bases). CDR3 length equals 15 residues. The germline V gene has CDR1 MNHEY and CDR2 SMNVEV (reference sequence). With 1 base removed from V and 2 bases from J, the gap between germline ends came to 9 bases.

The rearrangement joins TRBV5-6 to TRBJ1-6; weak D call: TRBD1 (6 bases). CDR1 and CDR2 (germline): SGHDT, YYEEEE. Trimming shortened V by 0 bases and J by 10 bases, and 14 bases separated the two germline ends. This CDR3 comprises 15 residues. CDR3 sequence (DNA): TGTGCCAGCAGCTTGGTTGGGGGGCGCGGATCACCCCTCCACTTT. It encodes CASSLVGGRGSPLHF. Using reference TRBV5-6 and TRBJ1-6 for the parts outside the CDR3, the full variable domain is DAGVTQSPTHLIKTRGQQVTLRCSPKSGHDTVSWYQQALGQGPQFIFQYYEEEERQRGNFPDRFSGHQFPNYSSELNVNALLLGDSALYLCASSLVGGRGSPLHFGNGTRLTVT.

With regard to this clone: Different DNA sequences within this sample yield the same CDR3. V is TRBV5-5 and J is TRBJ1-2; weak D call: TRBD1 (6 bases). Trimming stripped 1 base from V and 8 bases from J, with 9 bases between. The CDR3 is made up of 12 amino acids. Looked up from germline, CDR1 is SGHKS and CDR2 is YYEKEE (reference sequence). The CDR3 DNA is TGTGCCAGCAGCTTGCTACAGGGAGGCTACACCTTC. Translation gives CASSLLQGGYTF.

The chain recombines TRBV19 with TRBJ1-5; D unresolved. CDR1 LNHDA and CDR2 SQIVND come from the germline V gene (reference sequence). This CDR3 has 13 amino acids. V shed 7 bases and J shed 1 base, with 8 bases lying between them. CDR3 residues: CASTSGSNQPQHF. The CDR3 bases are TGTGCCAGTACGTCCGGGAGCAATCAGCCCCAGCATTTT.

The V gene is TRBV5-3, the J gene TRBJ1-1; possibly TRBD1 for D (5 bases). TRBV5-3 is identified as an open reading frame with a role that is uncertain. This CDR3 has 14 amino acids. V was clipped by 2 bases and J by 1 base, with 9 bases between them. CDR3 sequence (DNA): TGTGCCAGAAGCTTACTGGGGGGGAACACTGAAGCTTTCTTT. Its translation is CARSLLGGNTEAFF.